This T cell receptor (beta chain) was sequenced during a study of OX40 agonist ivuxolimab in advanced cancers. Study-wide findings and caveats: Compared with CD4+, CD8+ T cells on average had more expanded clones.

V shed 4 bases and J 6 bases; nucleotides not matched to a gene: 14. The CDR3 loop spans 19 amino acids. TCRdb keeps only in-frame clones here, not all; method: immunoSEQ multiplex PCR. The sample has tens of thousands of clones, about 88% seen once. Notes on this clone: No antigen is known for it.

The chain has TRBV5-3 and TRBJ1-6; 12 bases align to TRBD1. TRBV5-3 is an ORF, and what it does is uncertain. This specimen was CD4+ or CD8+ T cells sorted from blood, taken in a trial of the OX40 agonist ivuxolimab. This receptor was identified in an adult with an advanced solid tumor such as melanoma, head and neck, liver or kidney cancer. CDR3 sequence reads: CARSVTGTGGVLSNSPLHF. As DNA, the CDR3 is TGTGCCAGAAGCGTAACCGGGACAGGGGGCGTTCTTAGTAATTCACCCCTCCACTTT.